The 12 T cell receptor beta chains in this list originate from one sample, sequenced in a study of blood T cell repertoires in COVID-19. Profiling relied on immunoSEQ multiplex PCR, and the TCRdb table lists in-frame clones only, not all of them. The table lists approximately 300,000 clones, 85% to 90% of them singletons. Input material: PBMCs or T cells enriched from blood (not recorded which). The receptors shown here come from a man aged 30-40 years who had recovered from COVID-19.

The chain joins TRBV5-4 to TRBJ2-7; 7 bases match TRBD1. Trimming at V came to 7 bases and at J to 0 bases, leaving 4 bases not matched to a gene. Germline V gene sequence: CDR1 SGHNT, CDR2 YYREEE (reference sequence). There are 13 residues in the CDR3. DNA of the CDR3: TGTGCCAGCGGACAGGCACCCTCCTACGAGCAGTACTTC. It yields the protein CASGQAPSYEQYF. The full variable domain, rest sourced from reference TRBV5-4 and TRBJ2-7, is ETGVTQSPTHLIKTRGQQVTLRCSSQSGHNTVSWYQQALGQGPQFIFQYYREEENGRGNFPPRFSGLQFPNYSSELNVNALELDDSALYLCASGQAPSYEQYFGPGTRLTVT.

The rearrangement joins TRBV7-2 to TRBJ1-6, with unresolved D. CDR1 is SGHTA and CDR2 is FQGNSA in the germline V gene. The CDR3 covers 16 residues. V was shortened by 5 bases and J by 0 bases, with 11 bases between the two germline ends. The CDR3 DNA reads TGTGCCAGCAGCCCAACCGGGAGCTCCTATAATTCACCCCTCCACTTT. This gives the protein CASSPTGSSYNSPLHF.

The chain has TRBV11-3 and TRBJ1-1; D is undetermined. Trimming cost V 0 bases and J 6 bases, with 14 bases left between them. The CDR3 runs to 15 residues. The V gene's germline CDR1 is SGHNT and CDR2 YENEEA. CDR3 sequence (DNA): TGTGCCAGCAGCTTAGATCCCAGTCAGGCCGCTGAAGCTTTCTTT. This codes for CASSLDPSQAAEAFF.

The table lists this clone with a count of one. This chain links TRBV12-2 with TRBJ2-1; the DNA was not used to check the table's D call, TRBD2. TRBV12-2 is an annotated pseudogene. The length of the CDR3 is 15 residues. As DNA, the CDR3 is TGTGCAAGTCGCAAAAATCCCTTAGACTGGCTTGGGCAGTTCTTC. Residues: CASRKNPLDWLGQFF.

The chain carries TRBV2 and TRBJ2-5; D perhaps matches TRBD2 (6 bases). Germline loops: CDR1 SNHLY, CDR2 FYNNEI. The CDR3 has 14 residues. Trimming shortened V by 8 bases and J by 0 bases, and 13 bases separated the two germline ends. For the CDR3, the DNA is TGTGCCAGCCGGAGGGTGTGGGACCAAGAGACCCAGTACTTC. It translates to CASRRVWDQETQYF.

V usage is TRBV4-2 and J usage is TRBJ2-3; TRBD2 agrees at 10 bases. Trimming at V came to 5 bases and at J to 3 bases, leaving 8 bases not matched to a gene. The CDR3 contains 16 residues. CDR1 is LGHNA and CDR2 is YNFKEQ in the germline V gene. The DNA of the CDR3 is TGTGCCAGCAGCACGGAGCGGGGGGGCCGGACAGATACGCAGTATTTT. It encodes CASSTERGGRTDTQYF.

The chain joins TRBV19 to TRBJ2-5, with TRBD1 matching over 8 bases. The ends lost 6 bases at V and 5 bases at J; junction bases unmatched: 2. The CDR3 runs to 12 residues. Germline CDR1 and CDR2: LNHDA and SQIVND (reference sequence). CDR3 protein: CASSTGGETQYF. The CDR3 nucleotides read TGTGCCAGTAGCACAGGGGGGGAGACCCAGTACTTC.

The rearrangement uses TRBV20-1 and TRBJ2-7, with D perhaps matching TRBD2 (5 bases). The CDR3 contains 11 residues. Trimming left V 6 bases short and J 6 bases short, with 12 bases between. The germline CDR1 and CDR2 sequences are DFQATT and SNEGSKA (reference sequence). This CDR3 reads CSAGRRAEQYF. The CDR3 DNA follows: TGCAGTGCGGGGAGACGGGCCGAGCAGTACTTC.

The V call is TRBV30, the J call TRBJ2-2; 7 positions match TRBD2. The J segment lost 2 bases and the V segment lost 5 bases, leaving 8 bases of the junction unmatched. The CDR3 is made up of 15 amino acids. The germline V gene encodes CDR1 GTSNPN and CDR2 SVGIG (reference sequence). The CDR3 nucleotides read TGTGCCTGGGATCGAACGGGACTAAACACCGGGGAGCTGTTTTTT. Translation gives CAWDRTGLNTGELFF.

This clone was seen a single time. This chain uses TRBV24-1 with TRBJ2-3; 7 positions agree with TRBD1. This CDR3 contains 13 residues. V shed 4 bases and J 3 bases; nucleotides not matched to a gene: 0. Germline values: CDR1 KGHDR, CDR2 SFDVKD. The CDR3 loop reads CATSETGTDTQYF. CDR3 DNA: TGTGCCACCAGTGAGACAGGGACAGATACGCAGTATTTT.

CDR3 DNA sequence: TGTGCCAGCAGCTTGTTCGATCGGGGGGCATACGATACGCAGTATTTT. This gives the protein CASSLFDRGAYDTQYF. The V and J genes are TRBV5-4 and TRBJ2-3, with D tentatively TRBD2 (7 bases). CDR1 is SGHNT, CDR2 YYREEE, per germline (reference sequence). V lost 1 base, J lost 6 bases, and 18 bases lay in between. The CDR3 extends over 16 amino acids.

The gene calls are TRBV2 and TRBJ2-6; 11 nucleotides agree with TRBD2. The V gene end was trimmed by 8 bases and the J gene end by 0 bases; junction bases not matched to a gene: 6. In germline, CDR1 is SNHLY, CDR2 FYNNEI. The CDR3 is 17 residues long. CDR3 coding DNA: TGTGCCAGCGGGGCGGGACTAGCGGACTCTGGGGCCAACGTCCTGACTTTC. It encodes CASGAGLADSGANVLTF. The full variable domain, with the rest looked up from reference TRBV2 and TRBJ2-6, is EPEVTQTPSHQVTQMGQEVILRCVPISNHLYFYWYRQILGQKVEFLVSFYNNEISEKSEIFDDQFSVERPDGSNFTLKIRSTKLEDSAMYFCASGAGLADSGANVLTFGAGSRLTVL.